Shown below are 10 T cell receptor beta chains from a single sample sequenced in a study of T cells in women clearing cervical HPV infection. Clones were read by immunoSEQ multiplex PCR, and TCRdb kept only the in-frame ones, dropping some. Recorded for this sample: tens of thousands of clones. Sequencing used blood buffy coat. The receptors originated from a woman between 18 and 69 years old with a cervical HPV16 infection that either progressed to CIN3+ or cleared (not recorded which).

Concerning this clone: From the germline J gene comes the end of the CDR3, since the read stops 3 residues before it. The rearrangement uses TRBV25-1 and TRBJ1-4; no reliable D call. Looked up from germline, CDR1 is MGHDK and CDR2 is SYGVNS. CDR3 length: 20 amino acids. V lost 3 bases and J 0 bases, leaving 23 bases between the germline ends. CDR3 residues: CASSDHTVSGLSATNEKLFF. The sequenced CDR3 bases are TGTGCCAGCAGTGATCACACAGTCTCAGGTCTTTCCGCAACTAATGAAAAA.

Comments on this clone: The CDR3 end is not reached by the read, which stops 3 residues before it; the germline J gene fills it in. The chain combines TRBV19 with TRBJ2-5, with a possible D match to TRBD1 (5 bases). This CDR3 is 15 amino acids long. V was cut by 10 bases and J by 0 bases, with 18 bases left in between. CDR1 LNHDA and CDR2 SQIVND come from the germline V gene (reference sequence). The part of the CDR3 DNA that was read is TGTGCCACCGTGTCCCGGGCAGGGTACCAAGAGACC. It is translated as CATVSRAGYQET. The whole CDR3 sequence reads CATVSRAGYQETQYF.

The chain's CDR3 is CASSPDRAEAFF. Incomplete CDR3 DNA: TGTGCCAGCTCTCCCGACAGGGCTGAA. This chain links TRBV18 with TRBJ1-1; 7 bases align to TRBD1. The CDR3 end lies 3 residues beyond the end of the read and is filled in from the germline J gene. CDR1 is KGHSH and CDR2 is LQKENI in the germline V gene. J lost 6 bases, V lost 6 bases, and 4 bases had no gene match. This CDR3 has 12 residues.

Of note for this clone: Read sequence stops 3 residues before the CDR3 end, and the germline J gene provides the missing end. The chain couples TRBV2 to TRBJ2-1; 12 positions agree with TRBD2. Germline lookup yields CDR1 SNHLY and CDR2 FYNNEI. Germline trimming cut 4 bases from V and 3 bases from J; bases unmatched to any gene: 4. The CDR3 loop spans 16 amino acids. CDR3 region: CASSVLAGGNYNEQFF. The part of the CDR3 DNA that was read is TGTGCCAGCAGTGTCCTAGCGGGGGGGAACTACAATGAG.

Concerning this clone: The observed sequence ends 3 residues before the CDR3 terminus, with the missing tail filled in from the germline J gene. The V and J genes are TRBV7-9 and TRBJ2-1; 13 positions match TRBD2. The CDR3 is 14 amino acids. Germline V gives CDR1 SEHNR, CDR2 FQNEAQ (reference sequence). Germline trimming cut 9 bases from V and 7 bases from J; bases unmatched to any gene: 6. The CDR3 here is CASEGGLAGNEQFF. The sequenced part of the CDR3 DNA is TGTGCCAGTGAGGGGGGACTAGCGGGAAATGAG.

In the case of this clone: Read sequence stops 3 residues before the CDR3 end, and the germline J gene provides the missing end. V is TRBV2 and J is TRBJ2-6; the D is unclear. Trimming took off 3 bases at V and 4 bases at J, with 4 bases between the two ends. Germline V gives CDR1 SNHLY, CDR2 FYNNEI. The CDR3 spans 13 residues. The part of the CDR3 DNA that was read is TGTGCCAGCAGTGACAGAGGGGCCAACGTC. It is translated as CASSDRGANV. The entire CDR3 sequence reads CASSDRGANVLTF.

For this clone: The read terminates 3 residues before the CDR3 end, so the remaining end is supplied by the germline J gene. V usage is TRBV29-1 and J usage is TRBJ2-7; 12 positions agree with TRBD2. Losses at the gene ends were 2 bases for V and 6 bases for J; bases not matched to a gene: 2. Germline values: CDR1 SQVTM, CDR2 ANQGSEA. The CDR3 covers 13 residues. Here the CDR3 reads CSVETSGRTEQYF. The CDR3 bases that were read are TGCAGCGTTGAAACTAGCGGGAGGACCGAG.

Details on this clone: The observed sequence ends 3 residues before the CDR3 terminus, with the missing tail filled in from the germline J gene. This sequence joins TRBV9 and TRBJ1-2; TRBD1 is a possible D gene (5 bases). V lost 2 bases to trimming and J lost 4 bases, with 12 bases between them. CDR3 size: 14 residues. The germline V gene has CDR1 SGDLS and CDR2 YYNGEE. This CDR3 is CASSVRESGYGYTF. Incomplete CDR3 DNA: TGTGCCAGCAGCGTCAGGGAGTCGGGCTATGGC.

Comment on this clone: The CDR3 end is not reached by the read, which stops 3 residues before it; the germline J gene fills it in. The chain combines TRBV23-1 with TRBJ2-1; TRBD1 matches 10 bases. TRBV23-1 has ORF status, its function being uncertain. V gave up 4 bases and J gave up 6 bases; unmatched junction bases: 21. The CDR3 covers 20 residues. CDR3 sequence reads: CASSPIGDRGLGGHGNEQFF. The CDR3 DNA, read in part, is TGCGCCAGCAGTCCTATAGGGGACAGGGGCCTGGGCGGGCACGGCAATGAG.

Points on this clone: The missing CDR3 end, 3 residues past where the read stops, is filled in from the germline J gene. The chain couples TRBV20-1 to TRBJ1-6; TRBD1 matches at 8 bases. The germline V gene has CDR1 DFQATT and CDR2 SNEGSKA (reference sequence). The ends lost 4 bases at V and 7 bases at J; junction bases unmatched: 3. The CDR3 has 13 residues. The CDR3 bases that were read are TGCAGTGCTACGGACAGGGAGAATTCACCC. It translates to CSATDRENSP. The entire CDR3 is CSATDRENSPLHF.